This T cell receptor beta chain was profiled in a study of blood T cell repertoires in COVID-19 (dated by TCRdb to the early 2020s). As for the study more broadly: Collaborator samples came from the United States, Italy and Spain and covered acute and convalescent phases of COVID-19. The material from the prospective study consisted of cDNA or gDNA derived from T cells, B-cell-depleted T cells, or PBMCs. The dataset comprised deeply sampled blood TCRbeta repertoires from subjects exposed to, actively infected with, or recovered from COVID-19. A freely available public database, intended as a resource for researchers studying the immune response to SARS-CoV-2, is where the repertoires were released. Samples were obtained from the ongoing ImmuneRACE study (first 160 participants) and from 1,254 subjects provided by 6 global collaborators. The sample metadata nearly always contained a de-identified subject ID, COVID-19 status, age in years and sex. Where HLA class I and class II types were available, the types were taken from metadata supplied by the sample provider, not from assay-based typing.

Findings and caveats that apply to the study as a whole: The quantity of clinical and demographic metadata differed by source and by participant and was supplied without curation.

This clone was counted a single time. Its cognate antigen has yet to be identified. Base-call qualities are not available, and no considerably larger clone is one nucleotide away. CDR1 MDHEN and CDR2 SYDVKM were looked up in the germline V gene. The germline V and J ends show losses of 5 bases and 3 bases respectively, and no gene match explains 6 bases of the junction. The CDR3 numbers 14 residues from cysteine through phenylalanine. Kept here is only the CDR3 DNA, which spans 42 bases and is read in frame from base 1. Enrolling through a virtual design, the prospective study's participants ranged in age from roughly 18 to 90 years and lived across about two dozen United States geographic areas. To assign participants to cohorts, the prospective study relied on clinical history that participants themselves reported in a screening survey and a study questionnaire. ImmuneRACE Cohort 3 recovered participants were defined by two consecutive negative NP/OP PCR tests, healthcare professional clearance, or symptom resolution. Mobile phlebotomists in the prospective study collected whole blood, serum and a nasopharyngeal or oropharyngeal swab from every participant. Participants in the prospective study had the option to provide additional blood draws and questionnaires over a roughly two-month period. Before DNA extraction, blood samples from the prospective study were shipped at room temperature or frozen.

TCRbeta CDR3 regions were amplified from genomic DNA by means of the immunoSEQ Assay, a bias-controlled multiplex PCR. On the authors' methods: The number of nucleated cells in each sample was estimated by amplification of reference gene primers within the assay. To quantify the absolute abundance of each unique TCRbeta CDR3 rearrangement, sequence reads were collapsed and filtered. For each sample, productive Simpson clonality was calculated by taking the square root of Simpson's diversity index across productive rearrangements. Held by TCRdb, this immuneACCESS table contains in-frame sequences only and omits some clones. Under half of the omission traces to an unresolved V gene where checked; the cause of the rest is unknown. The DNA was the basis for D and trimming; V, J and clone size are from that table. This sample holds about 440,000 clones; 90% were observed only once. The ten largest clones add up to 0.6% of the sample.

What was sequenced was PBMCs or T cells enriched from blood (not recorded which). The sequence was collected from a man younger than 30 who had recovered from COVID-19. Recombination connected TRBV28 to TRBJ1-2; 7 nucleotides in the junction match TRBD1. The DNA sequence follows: TGTGCCAGCAGTGACAGGGCCGCATACTATGGCTACACCTTC. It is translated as CASSDRAAYYGYTF.